Listed below are T cell receptor beta chains from one sample, sequenced in a study of vaccination effects on CD4 cells after COVID-19. TCRdb's table, derived via immunoSEQ multiplex PCR, lists solely in-frame clones and lacks some. This table has approximately 40,000 clones, about 80% appearing once. The antigens these receptors bind are not known. The sample in question was CD4+ T cells from PBMCs cultured without peptide, obtained before COVID-19 vaccination. These receptors came from a human donor who received a COVID-19 vaccine. The CDR3 runs from the conserved cysteine through the conserved F or W. The D gene is left open where the match is weak. Not all rows give a size; the values are once, few, many and, for expanded clones, a class.

D gene	V gene	clone size	J gene	CDR3 protein	CDR3 DNA
.	TRBV5-1	.	TRBJ1-4	CASSSGEKLFF	TGCGCCAGCAGCTCTGGGGAAAAACTGTTTTTT
.	TRBV12-5	.	TRBJ2-2	CASGPGTPYGELFF	TGTGCTAGTGGTCCCGGGACTCCGTACGGGGAGCTGTTTTTT
TRBD1	TRBV5-8	few	TRBJ2-3	CASPSWDRTPDTQYF	TGTGCCAGCCCCAGTTGGGACAGGACCCCAGATACGCAGTATTTT
.	TRBV3-1/TRBV3-2	.	TRBJ1-4	CASSQDLGGEKLFF	TGTGCCAGCAGCCAAGACTTGGGGGGGGAAAAACTGTTTTTT
.	TRBV10-1	.	TRBJ1-1	CATSIRGNTEAFF	TGCGCCACCTCTATACGGGGGAACACTGAAGCTTTCTTT
TRBD1	TRBV18	few	TRBJ1-1	CASSPGQGTTEAFF	TGTGCCAGCTCACCGGGACAGGGGACCACTGAAGCTTTCTTT
TRBD2	TRBV2	.	TRBJ2-3	CASNPSGYTDTQYF	TGTGCCAGCAACCCTAGCGGCTACACAGATACGCAGTATTTT
TRBD1	TRBV10-2	.	TRBJ1-1	CASIDGGQGLGTEAFF	TGCGCCAGCATAGACGGGGGACAGGGCTTGGGGACTGAAGCTTTCTTT
.	TRBV6-5	.	TRBJ1-1	CASMPSQGRGTEAFF	TGTGCCAGCATGCCTTCTCAGGGCCGAGGAACTGAAGCTTTCTTT
TRBD1	TRBV5-1	.	TRBJ1-1	CASSFANRGGNTEAFF	TGCGCCAGCAGCTTCGCTAACAGGGGAGGGAACACTGAAGCTTTCTTT
.	TRBV2	.	TRBJ1-1	CASSDRVANTEAFF	TGTGCCAGCAGTGACAGGGTAGCGAACACTGAAGCTTTCTTT
.	TRBV2	.	TRBJ2-6	CASSGLGPSGANVLTF	TGTGCCAGCAGTGGCTTGGGACCCTCTGGGGCCAACGTCCTGACTTTC
.	TRBV11-1	.	TRBJ1-1	CASSLERGTEAFF	TGTGCCAGCAGCTTAGAACGGGGGACTGAAGCTTTCTTT
.	TRBV14	.	TRBJ1-3	CASSQVLRSSGNTIYF	TGTGCCAGCAGCCAAGTATTGAGGAGTTCTGGAAACACCATATATTTT
TRBD2	TRBV10-3	.	TRBJ2-5	CAIGTSGGSETQYF	TGTGCCATCGGGACTAGCGGGGGGTCTGAGACCCAGTACTTC
.	TRBV27	few	TRBJ1-2	CARRARRDGYTF	TGTGCCAGGCGGGCGCGAAGGGATGGCTACACCTTC
.	TRBV6-5	once	TRBJ2-5	CASTRQVIQETQYF	TGTGCCAGCACCAGACAGGTGATCCAAGAGACCCAGTACTTC
.	TRBV28	.	TRBJ1-5	CASTEGAWQPQHF	TGTGCCAGCACCGAAGGGGCCTGGCAGCCCCAGCATTTT
.	TRBV7-3	.	TRBJ2-5	CASSLIAGSQETQYF	TGTGCCAGCAGCTTAATAGCAGGAAGTCAAGAGACCCAGTACTTC
.	TRBV7-9	few	TRBJ1-4	CASSLAYGATNEKLFF	TGTGCCAGCAGCTTAGCATACGGTGCAACTAATGAAAAACTGTTTTTT
.	TRBV28	.	TRBJ2-5	CASQRETQYF	TGTGCCAGCCAGCGGGAGACCCAGTACTTC
.	TRBV9	.	TRBJ1-5	CASSVGEMQPQHF	TGTGCCAGCAGCGTCGGGGAGATGCAGCCCCAGCATTTT
.	TRBV30	.	TRBJ2-4	CAWSVPRQGDIQYF	TGTGCCTGGAGTGTACCGAGACAAGGGGACATTCAGTACTTC
.	TRBV6-5	.	TRBJ2-3	CASWRTVVMVDTQYF	TGTGCCAGCTGGAGGACAGTCGTAATGGTAGATACGCAGTATTTT
.	TRBV24-1	few	TRBJ2-2	CATSGANTGELFF	TGTGCCACCAGTGGGGCGAACACCGGGGAGCTGTTTTTT
.	TRBV3-1/TRBV3-2	.	TRBJ1-3	CASSQNAGASGNTIYF	TGTGCCAGCAGCCAGAACGCGGGGGCCTCTGGAAACACCATATATTTT
.	TRBV2	.	TRBJ1-5	CASNRVGGNQPQHF	TGTGCCAGCAACAGGGTTGGTGGCAATCAGCCCCAGCATTTT
.	TRBV6-5	.	TRBJ1-2	CASSPGTTNYGYTF	TGTGCCAGCAGTCCGGGGACAACTAACTATGGCTACACCTTC
TRBD1	TRBV28	.	TRBJ2-6	CASSPRQGYVSGANVLTF	TGTGCCAGCAGTCCGCGACAGGGATATGTCTCTGGGGCCAACGTCCTGACTTTC
TRBD1	TRBV5-1	once	TRBJ1-5	CASSLLPGTGSNQPQHF	TGCGCCAGCAGCTTACTCCCCGGGACAGGGAGCAATCAGCCCCAGCATTTT
.	TRBV5-4	.	TRBJ1-2	CASSLAAGPNYGYTF	TGTGCCAGCAGCTTGGCGGCAGGCCCTAACTATGGCTACACCTTC
.	TRBV5-1	.	TRBJ2-5	CASSLRPGLEETQYF	TGCGCCAGCAGCTTGAGGCCAGGGTTGGAAGAGACCCAGTACTTC
TRBD1	TRBV6-2/TRBV6-3	.	TRBJ1-5	CASSDRDRLRGQPQHF	TGTGCCAGCAGCGACCGGGACAGACTTAGGGGTCAGCCCCAGCATTTT
TRBD2	TRBV5-1	once	TRBJ2-3	CASSLEGSGATDTQYF	TGCGCCAGCAGCTTGGAGGGTAGCGGGGCCACAGATACGCAGTATTTT
TRBD1	TRBV6-2/TRBV6-3	.	TRBJ1-1	CASSLNPGGAIIAFF	TGTGCCAGCAGTCTAAACCCAGGGGGCGCGATAATAGCTTTCTTT
.	TRBV7-9	.	TRBJ2-5	CASRAIETQYF	TGTGCCAGCAGGGCCATAGAGACCCAGTACTTC
.	TRBV6-5	.	TRBJ1-5	CASSFQGNQPQHF	TGTGCCAGCAGTTTCCAGGGGAATCAGCCCCAGCATTTT
.	TRBV19	.	TRBJ1-5	CASSIERGQPQHF	TGTGCCAGTAGTATTGAAAGGGGTCAGCCCCAGCATTTT
.	TRBV7-2	.	TRBJ2-3	CASSLNPQRDTQYF	TGTGCCAGCAGTTTAAACCCACAGAGGGATACGCAGTATTTT
.	TRBV19	few	TRBJ2-3	CASSVKLRSADTQYF	TGTGCCAGTAGTGTTAAATTACGGAGCGCAGATACGCAGTATTTT
.	TRBV19	.	TRBJ1-4	CASSIVFRGGSLFF	TGTGCCAGTAGTATAGTTTTCCGCGGGGGATCACTGTTTTTT
TRBD1	TRBV6-5	.	TRBJ1-2	CASSHQDRSGYTF	TGTGCCAGCAGTCACCAGGACAGGAGTGGCTACACCTTC
.	TRBV2	.	TRBJ1-1	CASNPGPARTEAFF	TGTGCCAGCAATCCGGGTCCAGCGAGGACTGAAGCTTTCTTT
TRBD1	TRBV12-3/TRBV12-4	.	TRBJ1-5	CASSQQGDQPQHF	TGTGCCAGCTCCCAACAGGGGGATCAGCCCCAGCATTTT
.	TRBV19	.	TRBJ1-5	CASSIDRDSEGNQPQHF	TGTGCCAGTAGTATAGATCGGGACTCTGAGGGCAATCAGCCCCAGCATTTT
TRBD2	TRBV2	few	TRBJ2-2	CASRIREGFGELFF	TGTGCCAGTCGAATCCGGGAGGGGTTCGGGGAGCTGTTTTTT
.	TRBV5-1	.	TRBJ1-2	CASSLDVNYGYTF	TGCGCCAGCAGCTTGGACGTTAACTATGGCTACACCTTC
.	TRBV18	.	TRBJ2-3	CASSPSTDTQYF	TGTGCCAGCTCACCAAGCACAGATACGCAGTATTTT
TRBD1	TRBV28	.	TRBJ1-4	CASSTPGQGYEKLFF	TGTGCCAGCAGCACACCGGGACAGGGGTACGAAAAACTGTTTTTT
TRBD2	TRBV10-1	.	TRBJ2-5	CASSGVLAGGVETQYF	TGCGCCAGCAGTGGAGTACTAGCGGGGGGCGTGGAGACCCAGTACTTC
.	TRBV2	.	TRBJ2-5	CASSGRGAWETQYF	TGTGCCAGCAGTGGTCGGGGGGCGTGGGAGACCCAGTACTTC
TRBD1	TRBV9	.	TRBJ1-6	CASSLLQTGDLHF	TGTGCCAGCAGCCTCCTCCAAACAGGGGACCTCCACTTT
.	TRBV6-5	.	TRBJ2-2	CASRWTSTGELFF	TGTGCCAGCAGGTGGACCTCTACCGGGGAGCTGTTTTTT
.	TRBV18	.	TRBJ2-2	CASSLQGNTGELFF	TGTGCCAGCTCACTACAGGGAAACACCGGGGAGCTGTTTTTT
.	TRBV9	few	TRBJ1-2	CASSGQGTQRVGYTF	TGTGCCAGCAGCGGCCAAGGGACTCAGCGGGTAGGCTACACCTTC